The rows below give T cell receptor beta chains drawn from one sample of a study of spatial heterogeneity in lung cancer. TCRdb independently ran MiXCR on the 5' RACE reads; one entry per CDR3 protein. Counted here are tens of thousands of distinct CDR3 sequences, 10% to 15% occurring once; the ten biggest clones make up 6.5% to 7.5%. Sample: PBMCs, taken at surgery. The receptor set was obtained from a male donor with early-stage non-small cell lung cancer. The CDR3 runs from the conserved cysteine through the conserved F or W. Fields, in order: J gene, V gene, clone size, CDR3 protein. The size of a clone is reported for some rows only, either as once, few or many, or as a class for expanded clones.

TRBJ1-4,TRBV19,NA,CASSIPGRNNEKLFF
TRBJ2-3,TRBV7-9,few,CASSPQGRADTQYF
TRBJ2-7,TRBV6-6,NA,CASTPRDASSYEQYF
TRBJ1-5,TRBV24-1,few,CATSGIGQGSQPQHF
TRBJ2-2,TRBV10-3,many,CAIGTAAGVTGELFF
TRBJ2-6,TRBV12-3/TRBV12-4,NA,CASSVHRDSGANVLTF
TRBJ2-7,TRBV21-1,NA,CASSKAPTSAFYEQYF
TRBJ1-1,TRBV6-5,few,CASGGTGEAFF
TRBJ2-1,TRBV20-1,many,CSARSSGSFNEQFF
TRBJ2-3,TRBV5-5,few,CASSQRQNTDTQYF
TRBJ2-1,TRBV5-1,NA,CASSWTGTGRDEQFF
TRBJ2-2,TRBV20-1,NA,CSAPRGQSGTGELFF
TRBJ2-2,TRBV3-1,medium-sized,CASSQETSGFYNTGELFF
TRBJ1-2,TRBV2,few,CASSEGQDRDYGYTF
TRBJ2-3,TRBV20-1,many,CSASRGTSTDTQYF
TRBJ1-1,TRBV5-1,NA,CASSLDSNSYTEAFF
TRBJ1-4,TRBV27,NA,CASGTVADPNEKLFF
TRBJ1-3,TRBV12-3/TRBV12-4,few,CASSLSAAAGNTIYF
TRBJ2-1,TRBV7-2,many,CASSLRAGDAGEQFF
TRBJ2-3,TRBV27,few,CASSLGLRDTQYF
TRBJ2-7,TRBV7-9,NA,CASSLGDGPYEQYF
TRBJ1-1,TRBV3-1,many,CASSQPGPNTEAFF
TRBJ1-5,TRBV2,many,CASSSLWGQPQHF
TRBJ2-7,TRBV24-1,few,CATSDPQDYEQYF
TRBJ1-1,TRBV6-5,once,CASSYSNRDTEAFF
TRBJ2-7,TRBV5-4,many,CASSLTAGNEQYF
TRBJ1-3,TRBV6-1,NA,CASSGQDIIGNTIYF
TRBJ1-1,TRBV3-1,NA,CASSQAEGATEAFF
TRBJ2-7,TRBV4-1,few,CASSPLRASGRLYEQYF
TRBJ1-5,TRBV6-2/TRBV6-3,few,CASRRDGDQPQHF
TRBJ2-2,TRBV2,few,CASSSGQGPTGELFF
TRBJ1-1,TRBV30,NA,CAWSVYLNTEAFF
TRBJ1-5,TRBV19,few,CASDIRQVGNQPQHF
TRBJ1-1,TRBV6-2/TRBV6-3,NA,CASSLSQVPMNTEAFF
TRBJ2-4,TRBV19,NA,CASSIQGTLAKNIQYF
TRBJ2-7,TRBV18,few,CASSPGQGFYEQYF
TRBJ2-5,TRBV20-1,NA,CSAAPPSPQETQYF
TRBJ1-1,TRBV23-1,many,CASSLRDSTEAFF
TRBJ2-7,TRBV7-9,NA,CASSRPGTLREQYF
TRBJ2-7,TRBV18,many,CASHSTGDHDEQYF
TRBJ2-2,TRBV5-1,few,CASSLQGAGELFF
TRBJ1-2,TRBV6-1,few,CASSPGRNYGYTF
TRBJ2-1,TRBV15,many,CATSSRLSPASYNEQFF
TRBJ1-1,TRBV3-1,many,CASSPYVGPKRTFF
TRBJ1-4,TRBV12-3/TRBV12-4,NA,CASSLTGSTEKLFF